The rows below give T cell receptor beta chains drawn from one sample of a study of blood T cell repertoires in COVID-19. Assay used: immunoSEQ multiplex PCR; TCRdb lists only in-frame clones, some missing. The sample carries 260,000 or so clones, roughly 84% recorded once. Sequencing was done on a sample of peripheral blood. Receptors originate from a human donor in a cohort sampled during active COVID-19. Each CDR3 is given with its conserved first and last residue. The D gene is left open where the match is weak. Not every row has a clone size; where given, it reads once, few, many or a size class.

d_call,v_call,j_call,clone_size,cdr3_aa,cdr3_nt
TRBD1,TRBV5-6,TRBJ1-2,-,CASSRGQGARLYGYTF,TGTGCCAGCAGCCGAGGACAGGGGGCTCGTCTCTATGGCTACACCTTC
TRBD1,TRBV10-3,TRBJ1-2,-,CAISDPPGSRGDGYTF,TGTGCCATCAGTGACCCGCCGGGATCCAGGGGGGATGGCTACACCTTC
-,TRBV7-2,TRBJ1-2,-,CASSFQYNYGYTF,TGTGCCAGCAGCTTCCAGTATAACTATGGCTACACCTTC
-,TRBV12-3/TRBV12-4,TRBJ2-3,-,CASSGATDTQYF,TGTGCCAGCAGTGGAGCGACAGATACGCAGTATTTT
-,TRBV21-1,TRBJ2-1,-,CASSKKASGAYNEQFF,TGTGCCAGCAGCAAAAAAGCTAGCGGGGCCTACAATGAGCAGTTCTTC
-,TRBV11-2,TRBJ2-7,-,CASSRAKGEQYF,TGTGCCAGCAGCCGGGCCAAGGGGGAGCAGTACTTC
-,TRBV15,TRBJ1-5,-,CATSRGNGKDNQPQHF,TGTGCCACCAGCAGAGGGAACGGGAAGGACAATCAGCCCCAGCATTTT
TRBD2,TRBV5-4,TRBJ2-6,-,CASSLRLAGAGANVLTF,TGTGCCAGCAGCTTGCGTCTAGCGGGAGCTGGGGCCAACGTCCTGACTTTC
TRBD1,TRBV3-1/TRBV3-2,TRBJ1-1,-,CASSQNRGNTEAFF,TGTGCCAGCAGCCAAAACAGGGGGAACACTGAAGCTTTCTTT
TRBD1,TRBV5-4,TRBJ2-3,-,CASSFDRVDTQYF,TGTGCCAGCAGTTTTGACAGGGTGGATACGCAGTATTTT
TRBD2,TRBV19,TRBJ2-3,-,CASRPTSGPGDTQYF,TGTGCCTCCCGGCCGACTAGCGGGCCGGGGGATACGCAGTATTTT
TRBD2,TRBV3-1/TRBV3-2,TRBJ2-4,-,CASSQSERGGANIQYF,TGTGCCAGCAGCCAATCTGAGCGGGGGGGCGCAAACATTCAGTACTTC
-,TRBV24-1,TRBJ1-5,-,CATSAGKSNQPQHF,TGTGCCACCAGTGCGGGGAAAAGCAATCAGCCCCAGCATTTT
-,TRBV5-6,TRBJ2-7,-,CASSPTTLRRPYEQYF,TGTGCCAGCAGCCCCACCACGTTACGGAGGCCGTACGAGCAGTACTTC
TRBD1,TRBV11-2,TRBJ1-2,-,CASSAYPPGQGNYGYTF,TGTGCCAGCAGCGCATATCCGCCCGGACAGGGGAACTATGGCTACACCTTC
-,TRBV5-1,TRBJ2-7,-,CASSLGPGIYEQYF,TGCGCCAGCAGCTTGGGGCCAGGTATCTACGAGCAGTACTTC
-,TRBV10-2,TRBJ1-6,few,CASSEPPGTNSPLHF,TGCGCCAGCAGTGAACCACCCGGGACAAATTCACCCCTCCACTTT
-,TRBV14,TRBJ2-7,few,CASSPLSGGLSYEQYF,TGTGCCAGCAGCCCTCTTTCCGGGGGTTTGAGCTACGAGCAGTACTTC
-,TRBV13,TRBJ1-1,-,CASSVGTRAFF,TGTGCCAGCAGCGTTGGGACAAGAGCTTTCTTT
-,TRBV27,TRBJ1-1,once,CASSKFQGSAFF,TGTGCCAGCAGTAAATTTCAGGGGTCAGCTTTCTTT
TRBD2,TRBV14,TRBJ2-2,-,CASSSFRGLAGGPVNTGELFF,TGTGCCAGCAGCTCATTCAGGGGACTAGCGGGAGGGCCGGTGAACACCGGGGAGCTGTTTTTT
TRBD1,TRBV6-5,TRBJ1-6,once,CASSQGQGNSPLHF,TGTGCCAGCAGCCAGGGACAGGGAAATTCACCCCTCCACTTT
-,TRBV7-6,TRBJ1-1,-,CASSFNSNTEAFF,TGTGCCAGCAGCTTCAACAGCAACACTGAAGCTTTCTTT
-,TRBV19,TRBJ1-5,-,CASSIDDNGYQPQHF,TGTGCCAGTAGTATAGATGACAACGGTTATCAGCCCCAGCATTTT
TRBD1,TRBV2,TRBJ2-1,-,CASSTTGGAFYNEQFF,TGTGCCAGCAGTACAACAGGGGGCGCATTCTACAATGAGCAGTTCTTC
-,TRBV11-2,TRBJ1-6,-,CASSRQTSYNSPLHF,TGTGCCAGCAGCCGACAGACCTCTTATAATTCACCCCTCCACTTT
-,TRBV28,TRBJ1-5,-,CASSWTTVYWPQHF,TGTGCCAGCAGTTGGACGACAGTTTACTGGCCCCAGCATTTT
TRBD1,TRBV11-2,TRBJ1-1,once,CASSLKGQGGSRTEAFF,TGTGCCAGCAGCTTAAAAGGGCAGGGGGGCTCCCGCACTGAAGCTTTCTTT
TRBD1,TRBV3-1/TRBV3-2,TRBJ1-2,once,CASSFTGTGDYSGYTF,TGTGCCAGCAGCTTCACCGGGACAGGGGATTATAGTGGCTACACCTTC
-,TRBV7-2,TRBJ1-1,-,CASSPPSVLTEAFF,TGTGCCAGCAGCCCCCCCAGCGTCCTCACTGAAGCTTTCTTT
TRBD2,TRBV19,TRBJ2-3,-,CASNELAGGGTDTQYF,TGTGCCAGTAACGAACTAGCGGGAGGTGGAACAGATACGCAGTATTTT
TRBD1,TRBV5-1,TRBJ1-1,-,CASSLRLTGSNTEAFF,TGCGCCAGCAGCTTGAGGCTGACAGGGTCTAACACTGAAGCTTTCTTT
TRBD2,TRBV28,TRBJ2-1,-,CASGGLAGGRARNEQFF,TGTGCCAGCGGGGGACTAGCGGGGGGCAGAGCGCGCAATGAGCAGTTCTTC
TRBD2,TRBV3-1/TRBV3-2,TRBJ2-7,-,CASSQVSSGSSYEQYF,TGTGCCAGCAGCCAAGTATCTAGCGGGAGCTCCTACGAGCAGTACTTC
TRBD1,TRBV6-5,TRBJ1-4,-,CASSRDRGREKLFF,TGTGCCAGCAGTAGGGACAGGGGGAGAGAAAAACTGTTTTTT
-,TRBV5-1,TRBJ2-3,-,CASSVGSPQWSDTQYF,TGCGCCAGCAGCGTGGGGTCGCCCCAGTGGAGCGATACGCAGTATTTT
TRBD2,TRBV4-2,TRBJ2-1,-,CASSQAGGGAWNEQFF,TGTGCCAGCAGCCAAGCAGGCGGGGGGGCGTGGAATGAGCAGTTCTTC
TRBD2,TRBV6-4,TRBJ2-1,-,CASSGTGLGSEQFF,TGTGCCAGCAGCGGGACGGGACTAGGGAGTGAGCAGTTCTTC
TRBD1,TRBV2,TRBJ1-5,-,CASKKQGHSNQPQHF,TGTGCCAGCAAGAAACAGGGGCACAGCAATCAGCCCCAGCATTTT
-,TRBV2,TRBJ2-5,-,CASSARLVAETQYF,TGTGCCAGCAGTGCCCGACTAGTCGCGGAGACCCAGTACTTC
TRBD2,TRBV9,TRBJ2-1,few,CASSVIERSSGAYNEQFF,TGTGCCAGCAGCGTAATAGAACGATCTAGCGGGGCCTACAATGAGCAGTTCTTC
TRBD1,TRBV5-6,TRBJ1-4,-,CASSLFSGTGVAANEKLFF,TGTGCCAGCAGCTTGTTTTCCGGGACAGGGGTTGCGGCTAATGAAAAACTGTTTTTT
-,TRBV7-9,TRBJ1-2,-,CASSFPPSAANYGYTF,TGTGCCAGCAGCTTCCCTCCATCGGCGGCTAACTATGGCTACACCTTC
-,TRBV6-6,TRBJ1-4,-,CASSPGGLLFF,TGTGCCAGCAGTCCAGGAGGATTACTGTTTTTT
TRBD1,TRBV7-2,TRBJ1-5,-,CASSGTGTVNQPQHF,TGTGCCAGCAGCGGAACGGGGACAGTCAATCAGCCCCAGCATTTT
-,TRBV5-1,TRBJ2-5,once,CASSSGPGETQYF,TGCGCCAGCAGCTCCGGCCCCGGGGAGACCCAGTACTTC
-,TRBV19,TRBJ2-6,once,CASSIPRRGAGSGANVLTF,TGTGCCAGTAGTATCCCCCGCAGGGGCGCGGGCTCTGGGGCCAACGTCCTGACTTTC
TRBD2,TRBV2,TRBJ2-1,-,CASSRLAGGTNLPEQFF,TGTGCCAGCAGCCGATTGGCGGGAGGGACCAACCTACCTGAGCAGTTCTTC